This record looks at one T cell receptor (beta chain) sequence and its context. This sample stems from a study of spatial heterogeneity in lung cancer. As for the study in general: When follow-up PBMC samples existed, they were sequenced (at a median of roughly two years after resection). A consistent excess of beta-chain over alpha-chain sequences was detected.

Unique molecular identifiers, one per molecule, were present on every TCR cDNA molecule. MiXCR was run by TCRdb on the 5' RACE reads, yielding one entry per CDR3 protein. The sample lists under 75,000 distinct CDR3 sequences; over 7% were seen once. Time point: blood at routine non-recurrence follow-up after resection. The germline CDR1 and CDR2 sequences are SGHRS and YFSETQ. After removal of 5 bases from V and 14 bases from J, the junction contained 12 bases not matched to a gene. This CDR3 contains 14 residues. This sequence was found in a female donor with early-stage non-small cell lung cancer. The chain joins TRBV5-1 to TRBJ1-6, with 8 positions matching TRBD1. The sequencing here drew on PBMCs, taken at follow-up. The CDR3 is CASSPGGLDSALHF. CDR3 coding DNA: TGCGCCAGCAGTCCAGGGGGCTTGGATTCGGCCCTCCACTTT.